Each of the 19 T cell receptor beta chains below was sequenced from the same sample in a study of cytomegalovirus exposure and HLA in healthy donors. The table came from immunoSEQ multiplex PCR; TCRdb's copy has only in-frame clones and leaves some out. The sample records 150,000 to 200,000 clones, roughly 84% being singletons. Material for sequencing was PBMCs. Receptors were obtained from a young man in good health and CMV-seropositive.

The CDR3 here is CASSLGGNTGELFF. CDR3 coding DNA: TGCGCCAGCAGCTTAGGAGGGAACACCGGGGAGCTGTTTTTT. The chain carries TRBV5-1 and TRBJ2-2, with a weak D call TRBD2 (5 bases). V dropped 2 bases and J dropped 1 base, with 6 bases sitting between them. CDR1 and CDR2 (germline): SGHRS, YFSETQ. This CDR3 has 14 residues.

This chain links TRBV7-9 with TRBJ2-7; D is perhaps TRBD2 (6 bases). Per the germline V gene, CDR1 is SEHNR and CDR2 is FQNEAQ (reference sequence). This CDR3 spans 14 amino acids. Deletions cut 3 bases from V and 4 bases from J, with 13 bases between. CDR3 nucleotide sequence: TGTGCCAGCAGCTTGACTAGAGTCCCTTACGAGCAGTACTTC. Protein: CASSLTRVPYEQYF.

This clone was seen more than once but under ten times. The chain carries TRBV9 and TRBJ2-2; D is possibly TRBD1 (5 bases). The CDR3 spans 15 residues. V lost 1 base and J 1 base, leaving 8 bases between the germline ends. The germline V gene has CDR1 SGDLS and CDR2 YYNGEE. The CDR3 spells CASSVFRENTGELFF. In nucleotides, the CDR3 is TGTGCCAGCAGCGTATTCAGGGAGAACACCGGGGAGCTGTTTTTT.

The CDR3 nucleotides are TGTGCCTGGAGGGGACAGGGGTATTCACCCCTCCACTTT. Translation: CAWRGQGYSPLHF. The chain combines TRBV30 with TRBJ1-6, with 10 bases fitting TRBD1. This CDR3 comprises 13 residues. The germline V gene encodes CDR1 GTSNPN and CDR2 SVGIG (reference sequence). V was pared by 3 bases and J by 8 bases, with 1 base of the junction left unmatched.

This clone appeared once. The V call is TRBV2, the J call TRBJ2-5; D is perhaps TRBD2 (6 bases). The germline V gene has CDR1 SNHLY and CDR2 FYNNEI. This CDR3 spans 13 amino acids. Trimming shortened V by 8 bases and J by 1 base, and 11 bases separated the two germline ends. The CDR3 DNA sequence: TGTGCCAGCGCCCGGGACTCCCAAGAGACCCAGTACTTC. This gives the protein CASARDSQETQYF.

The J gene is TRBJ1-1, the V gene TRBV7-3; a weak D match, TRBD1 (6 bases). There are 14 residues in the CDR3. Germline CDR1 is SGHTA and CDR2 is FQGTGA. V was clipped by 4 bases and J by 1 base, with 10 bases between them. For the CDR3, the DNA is TGTGCCAGCAGCTCTGGGGGCGCGAACACTGAAGCTTTCTTT. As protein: CASSSGGANTEAFF.

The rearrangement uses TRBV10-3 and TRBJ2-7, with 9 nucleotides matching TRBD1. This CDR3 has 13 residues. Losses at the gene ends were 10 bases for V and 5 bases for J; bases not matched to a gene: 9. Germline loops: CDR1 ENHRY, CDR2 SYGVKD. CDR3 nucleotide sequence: TGTGCCAACTCGGGACAGGGAGGAGACGAGCAGTACTTC. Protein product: CANSGQGGDEQYF.

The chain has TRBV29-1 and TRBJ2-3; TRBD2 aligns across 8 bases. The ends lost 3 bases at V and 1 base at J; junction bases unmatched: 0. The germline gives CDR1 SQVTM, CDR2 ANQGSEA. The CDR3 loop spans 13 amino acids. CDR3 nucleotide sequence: TGCAGCGTTGAGCGGGGGGGCACAGATACGCAGTATTTT. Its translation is CSVERGGTDTQYF.

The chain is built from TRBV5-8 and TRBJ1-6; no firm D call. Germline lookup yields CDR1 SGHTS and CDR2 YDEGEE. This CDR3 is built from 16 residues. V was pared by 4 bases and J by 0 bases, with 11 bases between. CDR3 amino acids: CASSPRARSYNSPLHF. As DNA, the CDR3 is TGTGCCAGCAGCCCTAGAGCACGCTCCTATAATTCACCCCTCCACTTT. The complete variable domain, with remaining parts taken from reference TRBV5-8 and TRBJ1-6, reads EAGVTQSPTHLIKTRGQQATLRCSPISGHTSVYWYQQALGLGLQFLLWYDEGEERNRGNFPPRFSGRQFPNYSSELNVNALELEDSALYLCASSPRARSYNSPLHFGNGTRLTVT.

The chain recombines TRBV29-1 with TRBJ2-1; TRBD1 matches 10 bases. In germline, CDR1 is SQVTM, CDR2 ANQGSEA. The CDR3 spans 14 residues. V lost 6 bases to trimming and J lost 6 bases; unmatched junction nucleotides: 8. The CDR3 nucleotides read TGCAGCGTAGTAGGGACAGGGGCCCCCAATGAGCAGTTCTTC. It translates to CSVVGTGAPNEQFF.

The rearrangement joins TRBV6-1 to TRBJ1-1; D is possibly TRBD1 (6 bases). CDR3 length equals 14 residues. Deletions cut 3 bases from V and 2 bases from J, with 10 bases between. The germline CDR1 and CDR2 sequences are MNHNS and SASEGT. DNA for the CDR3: TGTGCCAGCAGTGATAGGACAGCAAACACTGAAGCTTTCTTT. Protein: CASSDRTANTEAFF.

DNA of the CDR3: TGTGCCACCAGTATTACCAGCGGGGGATCCAATGAGCAGTTCTTC. As protein: CATSITSGGSNEQFF. The rearrangement joins TRBV15 to TRBJ2-1; 8 bases line up with TRBD2. The CDR3 has 15 amino acids. Germline CDR1 LNHNV, CDR2 YYDKDF (reference sequence). V lost 6 bases and J lost 6; bases outside the gene matches: 10. The variable domain in full, completed from reference TRBV15 and TRBJ2-1, reads DAMVIQNPRYQVTQFGKPVTLSCSQTLNHNVMYWYQQKSSQAPKLLFHYYDKDFNNEADTPDNFQSRRPNTSFCFLDIRSPGLGDTAMYLCATSITSGGSNEQFFGPGTRLTVL.

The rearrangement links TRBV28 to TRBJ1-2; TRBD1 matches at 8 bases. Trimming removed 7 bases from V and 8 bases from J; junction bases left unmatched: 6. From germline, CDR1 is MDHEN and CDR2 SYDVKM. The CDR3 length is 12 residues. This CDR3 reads CASTTQGAGYTF. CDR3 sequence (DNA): TGTGCCAGCACCACCCAGGGGGCCGGCTACACCTTC.

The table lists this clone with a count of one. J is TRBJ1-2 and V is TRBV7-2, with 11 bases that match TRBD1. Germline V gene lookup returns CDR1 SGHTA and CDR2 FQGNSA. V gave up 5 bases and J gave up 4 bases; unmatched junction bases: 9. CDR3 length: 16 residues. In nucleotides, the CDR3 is TGTGCCAGCAGCCCTTCCGGGACAGGGGGATCCTATGGCTACACCTTC. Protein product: CASSPSGTGGSYGYTF. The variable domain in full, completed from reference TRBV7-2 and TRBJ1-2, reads GAGVSQSPSNKVTEKGKDVELRCDPISGHTALYWYRQSLGQGLEFLIYFQGNSAPDKSGLPSDRFSAERTGGSVSTLTIQRTQQEDSAVYLCASSPSGTGGSYGYTFGSGTRLTVV.

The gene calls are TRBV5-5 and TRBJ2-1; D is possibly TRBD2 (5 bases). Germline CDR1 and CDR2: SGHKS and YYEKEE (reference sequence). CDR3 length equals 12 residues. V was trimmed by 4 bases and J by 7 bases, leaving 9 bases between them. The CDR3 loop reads CASSGTRNEQFF. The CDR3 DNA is TGTGCCAGCAGCGGTACTAGAAATGAGCAGTTCTTC.

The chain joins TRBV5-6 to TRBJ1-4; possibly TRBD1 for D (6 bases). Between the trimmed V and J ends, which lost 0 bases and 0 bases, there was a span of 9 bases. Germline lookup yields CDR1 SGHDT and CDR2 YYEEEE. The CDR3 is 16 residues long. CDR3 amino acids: CASSLARQATNEKLFF. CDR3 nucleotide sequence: TGTGCCAGCAGCTTGGCCCGACAGGCAACTAATGAAAAACTGTTTTTT.

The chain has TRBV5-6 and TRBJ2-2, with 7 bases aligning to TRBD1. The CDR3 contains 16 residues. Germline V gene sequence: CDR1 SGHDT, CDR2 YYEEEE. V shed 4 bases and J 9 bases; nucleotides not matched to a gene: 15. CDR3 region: CASSPALGQRTRELFF. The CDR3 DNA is TGTGCCAGCAGCCCGGCTTTGGGACAGCGGACCCGGGAGCTGTTTTTT.

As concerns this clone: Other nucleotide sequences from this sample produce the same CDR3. CDR3 bases: TGTGCCAGCAGTCTAGCAAGCTCCTACGAGCAGTACTTC. It specifies CASSLASSYEQYF. The rearrangement links TRBV28 to TRBJ2-7; D is perhaps TRBD2 (5 bases). The germline V gene encodes CDR1 MDHEN and CDR2 SYDVKM. Trimming took off 5 bases at V and 0 bases at J, with 8 bases between the two ends. This CDR3 comprises 13 residues.

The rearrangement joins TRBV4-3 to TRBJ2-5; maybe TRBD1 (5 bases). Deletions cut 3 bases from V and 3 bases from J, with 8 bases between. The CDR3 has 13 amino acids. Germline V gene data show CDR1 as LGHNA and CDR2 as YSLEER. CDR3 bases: TGCGCCAGCAGCCATCCAGGGAAAGAGACCCAGTACTTC. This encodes CASSHPGKETQYF.